This T cell receptor (beta chain) was documented in a study of cytomegalovirus exposure and HLA in healthy donors. Study-level results: The authors enumerated some 160 TCR beta chains as linked to cytomegalovirus. Association of 16,951 TCR beta sequences with HLA alleles was found at 0.05 false discovery rate in a later analysis. Reported findings show TCR beta sequences accurately forecast HLA-A and HLA-B alleles in most subjects.

As to this clone: Its target is not known.

This donor has no recorded CMV serostatus. Amplification used 60 Vbeta primers and 13 Jbeta primers. The method was immunoSEQ multiplex PCR; TCRdb's version includes in-frame clones alone and lacks a portion of them. The table shows some 56,000 clones, with around 50% occurring only once. This TCR was recovered from a human donor in good health. The source material was PBMCs.

The CDR3 reads CASSLPSGEAFF. In DNA form, the CDR3 reads TGTGCCAGCAGCCTCCCTTCGGGTGAAGCTTTCTTT. This chain links TRBV7-8 with TRBJ1-1; no clear D. The CDR3 totals 12 residues. Germline-derived CDR1 and CDR2 are SGHVS and FQNEAQ. V was clipped by 5 bases and J by 7 bases, with 11 bases between them.